This T cell receptor (beta chain) was profiled in a study of human T cells and chemical hapten exposure. Study results and caveats: DPC sensitization did not alter TCRs above 1 in 1000 frequency.

This CDR3 spans 16 amino acids. Germline CDR1 reads SGHDN; CDR2 reads FVKESK. The J segment lost 4 bases and the V segment lost 4 bases, leaving 6 bases of the junction unmatched. TCRdb itself ran the RACE reads through MiXCR, one entry per CDR3 protein. Of some 330,000 distinct CDR3 sequences detected, 5.5% appear once; the ten largest clones hold over 6.5%. Time point here: pre-sensitization, week 0. As for treatment: therapeutic diphenylcyclopropenone sensitization with weekly scalp DPC. This clonotype was observed at least ten times. What it binds is unknown. The rearrangement uses TRBV14 and TRBJ2-3; 12 positions match TRBD2. The sequencing here drew on whole blood, taken in connection with sensitization to the hapten diphenylcyclopropenone (DPC). The clonotype was recovered from a woman aged 18-30 years with alopecia areata. Some clones in this sample may be carry-over from other donors' samples. The CDR3 sequence: CASSRTSSGGADTQYF. CDR3 nucleotide sequence: TGTGCCAGCAGCCGGACCTCTAGCGGGGGGGCAGATACGCAGTATTTT.